A single sample gave rise to the 23 T cell receptor beta chains below, sequenced in a study of control samples from healthy donors and cancer patients (dated by TCRdb to about 2020). Libraries were prepared through the immunoSEQ multiplex PCR assay. TCRdb mirrors the immuneACCESS table, restricted to in-frame sequences. Some clones are absent from its copies; in checked studies, under half trace to an unresolved V gene, and the reason for the others is unknown. For this sample there are around 90,000 clones; approximately 81% appear just once. Approximately 2.1% of the sample is in the top ten clones. Sequenced input: blood. The origin of the receptors is a woman aged 40 to 55 in good health.

The chain combines TRBV7-2 with TRBJ2-1; 11 nucleotides agree with TRBD2. This CDR3 has 14 amino acids. The V gene's germline CDR1 is SGHTA and CDR2 FQGNSA. V lost 5 bases to trimming and J lost 8 bases; unmatched junction nucleotides: 5. The CDR3 DNA is TGTGCCAGCAGCCCGCTAGCGGGGGGTTATGAGCAGTTCTTC. Protein: CASSPLAGGYEQFF. The entire variable domain, with the rest obtained from reference TRBV7-2 and TRBJ2-1, is as follows: GAGVSQSPSNKVTEKGKDVELRCDPISGHTALYWYRQSLGQGLEFLIYFQGNSAPDKSGLPSDRFSAERTGGSVSTLTIQRTQQEDSAVYLCASSPLAGGYEQFFGPGTRLTVL.

Note on this clone: Other DNA sequences of this sample code for an identical CDR3. This CDR3 reads CASSPTGGYGYTF. Here the CDR3 DNA reads TGTGCCAGCAGCCCGACAGGGGGCTATGGCTACACCTTC. The rearrangement links TRBV12-3 or TRBV12-4 to TRBJ1-2, with 9 bases identical to TRBD1. Trimming removed 6 bases from V and 4 bases from J; junction bases left unmatched: 3. This CDR3 is built from 13 residues.

The CDR3 DNA reads as TGTGCCAGCAGCCAAGAGGGGTCACCCCTCCACTTT. Its translation: CASSQEGSPLHF. This chain uses TRBV3-1 (or the pseudogene TRBV3-2) with TRBJ1-6; D is unclear. Trimming left V 0 bases short and J 10 bases short, with 4 bases between. The germline CDR1 and CDR2 sequences are LGHDT and YNNKEL (reference sequence). This CDR3 has 12 amino acids.

This clone was detected only once. V usage is TRBV6-1 and J usage is TRBJ2-5, with D maybe TRBD2 (5 bases). CDR1 and CDR2 from the germline V gene are MNHNS and SASEGT. The CDR3 runs to 17 residues. The germline V and J ends were trimmed by 2 bases and 0 bases, with 16 bases remaining between them. The CDR3 is CASSEFARAANQETQYF. CDR3 nucleotides: TGTGCCAGCAGTGAATTCGCGCGGGCAGCGAACCAAGAGACCCAGTACTTC.

This chain connects TRBV7-2 to TRBJ1-2; TRBD1 matches at 8 bases. V was clipped by 2 bases and J by 7 bases; unmatched bases: 21. CDR1 and CDR2 (germline): SGHTA, FQGNSA. This CDR3 has 19 residues. CDR3 protein: CASSLSPNLGQAVSGGYTF. For the CDR3, the DNA is TGTGCCAGCAGCTTAAGCCCCAATTTGGGACAGGCGGTCAGTGGTGGCTACACCTTC.

The V gene is TRBV6-2 or TRBV6-3, the J gene TRBJ2-7; 12 nucleotides line up with TRBD1. Germline trimming cut 6 bases from V and 1 base from J; bases unmatched to any gene: 16. CDR1 is MNHEY and CDR2 is SVGEGT in the germline V gene. The CDR3 length is 19 residues. CDR3 sequence (DNA): TGTGCCAGCAGCACCACCCGGGACAGGGGGCCCGGGAGGTCCTACGAGCAGTACTTC. It translates to CASSTTRDRGPGRSYEQYF.

The rearrangement uses TRBV29-1 and TRBJ1-2; D is ambiguous. CDR3 length equals 12 residues. The V end was cut by 2 bases, the J end by 8 bases, with 12 bases between. Germline V gene data show CDR1 as SQVTM and CDR2 as ANQGSEA. The CDR3 region has the DNA TGCAGCGTTGAAAGGACTCGAGAAGGCTACACCTTC. Protein: CSVERTREGYTF. Complete variable domain (other parts from reference TRBV29-1 and TRBJ1-2): SAVISQKPSRDICQRGTSLTIQCQVDSQVTMMFWYRQQPGQSLTLIATANQGSEATYESGFVIDKFPISRPNLTFSTLTVSNMSPEDSSIYLCSVERTREGYTFGSGTRLTVV.

J is TRBJ2-3 and V is TRBV9; 7 bases fit TRBD2. The CDR3 loop spans 14 amino acids. Per germline, CDR1 SGDLS and CDR2 YYNGEE. V lost 5 bases, J lost 7 bases, and 10 bases stayed unmatched. CDR3 amino acids: CASSPGLGVNTQYF. As DNA, the CDR3 is TGTGCCAGCAGTCCCGGACTAGGAGTAAATACGCAGTATTTT.

V gene TRBV30 combines with J gene TRBJ2-7; TRBD1 matches at 9 bases. The CDR3 runs 14 residues. Per germline, CDR1 GTSNPN and CDR2 SVGIG (reference sequence). Trimming cost V 1 base and J 5 bases; bases outside gene matches: 6. The CDR3 here is CAWSARDRVNEQYF. The DNA of the CDR3 is TGTGCCTGGAGTGCGCGGGACAGGGTAAACGAGCAGTACTTC.

V usage is TRBV4-3 and J usage is TRBJ2-7; the D is unclear. Looked up from germline, CDR1 is LGHNA and CDR2 is YSLEER. This CDR3 is built from 16 residues. The V end was cut by 0 bases, the J end by 0 bases, with 12 bases between. CDR3 sequence reads: CASSQDFQASSYEQYF. The CDR3 coding sequence is TGCGCCAGCAGCCAAGATTTCCAGGCGAGCTCCTACGAGCAGTACTTC.

V usage is TRBV29-1 and J usage is TRBJ1-2; TRBD1 matches 7 bases. Per the germline V gene, CDR1 is SQVTM and CDR2 is ANQGSEA. The CDR3 loop spans 14 amino acids. Trimming cost V 6 bases and J 1 base; bases outside gene matches: 8. The CDR3: CSVSTGDHNYGYTF. CDR3 sequence (DNA): TGCAGCGTATCCACAGGGGACCATAACTATGGCTACACCTTC.

The V and J genes are TRBV6-2 or TRBV6-3 and TRBJ2-3, with D perhaps matching TRBD1 or TRBD2 (5 bases each). V was clipped by 2 bases and J by 3 bases, with 15 bases between them. Germline V gene data show CDR1 as MNHEY and CDR2 as SVGEGT. The CDR3 runs 16 residues. The CDR3 is CASSYMGVGITDTQYF. Here the CDR3 DNA reads TGTGCCAGCAGTTACATGGGGGTTGGTATTACAGATACGCAGTATTTT.

This clone was detected a few times. V gene TRBV5-1 combines with J gene TRBJ1-5, with D hard to call. Germline CDR1 is SGHRS and CDR2 is YFSETQ. This CDR3 comprises 13 residues. Trimming took 2 bases from V and 1 from J, leaving 4 bases between them. The CDR3, as DNA: TGCGCCAGCAGCTTAGGAAGCAATCAGCCCCAGCATTTT. Translated, it gives CASSLGSNQPQHF.

For the CDR3, the DNA is TGTGCCAGCAGCACTATTACCAATGAGCAGTTCTTC. It codes for CASSTITNEQFF. The gene calls are TRBV5-5 and TRBJ2-1; D uncertain. The CDR3 loop spans 12 amino acids. CDR1 is SGHKS and CDR2 is YYEKEE in the germline V gene (reference sequence). Trimming removed 4 bases at V and 6 bases at J, with 8 bases between.

The genes are TRBV7-9 and TRBJ2-7; D ambiguous. With 3 bases removed from V and 7 bases from J, the gap between germline ends came to 4 bases. In germline, CDR1 is SEHNR, CDR2 FQNEAQ (reference sequence). There are 10 residues in the CDR3. The CDR3: CASSLGEQYF. CDR3 in DNA: TGTGCCAGCAGCTTGGGGGAGCAGTACTTC. Combining the CDR3 with reference TRBV7-9 and TRBJ2-7 gives the whole variable domain DTGVSQNPRHKITKRGQNVTFRCDPISEHNRLYWYRQTLGQGPEFLTYFQNEAQLEKSRLLSDRFSAERPKGSFSTLEIQRTEQGDSAMYLCASSLGEQYFGPGTRLTVT.

The V and J genes are TRBV29-1 and TRBJ2-7; TRBD1 matches at 9 bases. Germline loops: CDR1 SQVTM, CDR2 ANQGSEA. The V segment lost 3 bases and the J segment 3 bases; nucleotides outside the gene matches: 6. The CDR3 is 14 amino acids. The chain's CDR3 is CSVDTGQGYYEQYF. In nucleotides, the CDR3 is TGCAGCGTTGACACGGGACAGGGTTACTACGAGCAGTACTTC.

This clone was recorded a few times. V gene TRBV11-1 combines with J gene TRBJ1-2, with TRBD1 as a possible D gene (5 bases). The V gene's germline CDR1 is SGHAT and CDR2 FQDESV (reference sequence). This CDR3 is 15 amino acids long. Trimming pared 4 bases from V and 4 bases from J, leaving 16 bases between. CDR3 loop: CASSSRPGLSYGYTF. Written as DNA, the CDR3 is TGTGCCAGCAGCTCTCGACCGGGACTCTCCTATGGCTACACCTTC.

V and J are TRBV7-2 and TRBJ2-3, with 13 bases lining up with TRBD2. CDR3 length: 17 amino acids. CDR1 and CDR2 (germline): SGHTA, FQGNSA. After removal of 1 base from V and 4 bases from J, the junction contained 5 bases not matched to a gene. The CDR3, as DNA: TGTGCCAGCAGCTTAGGACTAGCGGGGGGACCGGCAGATACGCAGTATTTT. This encodes CASSLGLAGGPADTQYF.

This clone was seen more than once but under ten times. The J gene is TRBJ1-6, the V gene TRBV25-1; TRBD1 matches at 10 bases. With 3 bases clipped from V and 0 bases from J, the junction kept 2 bases outside the gene matches. The germline CDR1 and CDR2 sequences are MGHDK and SYGVNS. The CDR3 totals 17 residues. Here the CDR3 reads CASSERDRGSYNSPLHF. CDR3 coding DNA: TGTGCCAGCAGTGAGAGGGACAGGGGCTCCTATAATTCACCCCTCCACTTT.

V gene TRBV6-6 combines with J gene TRBJ2-1; 7 bases agree with TRBD2. Trimming at V came to 6 bases and at J to 6 bases, leaving 8 bases not matched to a gene. CDR1 and CDR2 (germline): MNHNY, SVGAGI (reference sequence). The CDR3 contains 14 residues. The CDR3 loop is CASSHTSVGNEQFF. Written as DNA, the CDR3 is TGTGCCAGCAGCCACACTAGCGTAGGCAATGAGCAGTTCTTC.

The V gene is TRBV19, the J gene TRBJ2-1; 10 positions match TRBD1. The CDR3 covers 16 residues. From germline, CDR1 is LNHDA and CDR2 SQIVND (reference sequence). After removal of 5 bases from V and 5 bases from J, the junction contained 9 bases not matched to a gene. The CDR3 reads CASSLPGQGLNNEQFF. Written as DNA, the CDR3 is TGTGCCAGTAGTTTACCGGGACAGGGGTTAAACAATGAGCAGTTCTTC.

The CDR3 nucleotides are TGTGCCAGCAGTTATGGACGGGAACCCCTCCACTTT. Its protein is CASSYGREPLHF. The chain links TRBV6-5 to TRBJ1-6; D is undetermined. The V gene lost 3 bases and the J gene lost 12 bases, with 9 bases spanning the gap. The CDR3 sequence is 12 residues long. The germline CDR1 and CDR2 sequences are MNHEY and SVGAGI.

The chain has TRBV29-1 and TRBJ2-5; D is undetermined. Trimming shortened V by 5 bases and J by 2 bases, and 3 bases separated the two germline ends. The length of the CDR3 is 10 residues. Germline assignment: CDR1 SQVTM and CDR2 ANQGSEA. Here the CDR3 reads CSVFQETQYF. CDR3 DNA sequence: TGCAGCGTTTTTCAAGAGACCCAGTACTTC.